The clone carrying this TCR beta chain was seen at least ten times. Its antigen is still unknown. The data derive from a study of T-cell memory formation after mild COVID-19. As for the study in general: TCR clusters were mostly confined to one donor each. Study-wide findings and caveats: Clonal second-wave expansions that peaked on day 37 had unconfirmed SARS-CoV-2 specificity. Contracting CD4+ clones sat mainly in CM and EM; CD8+ in EMRA.

Libraries for TCRalpha and TCRbeta carried sample barcodes and unique molecular identifiers via 5'RACE. TCRdb redid the calling of the 5' RACE reads with MiXCR, one entry per CDR3 protein. The sample has 350,000 to 450,000 distinct CDR3 sequences; 24% are singletons. The CDR3 spans 15 residues. Looked up from germline, CDR1 is SGHTA and CDR2 is FQGNSA. Trimming left V 1 base short and J 5 bases short, with 9 bases between. The rearrangement links TRBV7-2 to TRBJ1-6; no definite D call. The sequenced sample was PBMCs or a T cell subset sorted from them (not recorded which). This clonotype was sampled from an adult woman who had mild COVID-19 (a few samples of this study predate the infection). Cell type and time point are not known. CDR3 amino acids: CASSLVKANNSPLHF. The DNA for the CDR3 is TGTGCCAGCAGCTTAGTAAAGGCGAATAATTCACCCCTCCACTTT.